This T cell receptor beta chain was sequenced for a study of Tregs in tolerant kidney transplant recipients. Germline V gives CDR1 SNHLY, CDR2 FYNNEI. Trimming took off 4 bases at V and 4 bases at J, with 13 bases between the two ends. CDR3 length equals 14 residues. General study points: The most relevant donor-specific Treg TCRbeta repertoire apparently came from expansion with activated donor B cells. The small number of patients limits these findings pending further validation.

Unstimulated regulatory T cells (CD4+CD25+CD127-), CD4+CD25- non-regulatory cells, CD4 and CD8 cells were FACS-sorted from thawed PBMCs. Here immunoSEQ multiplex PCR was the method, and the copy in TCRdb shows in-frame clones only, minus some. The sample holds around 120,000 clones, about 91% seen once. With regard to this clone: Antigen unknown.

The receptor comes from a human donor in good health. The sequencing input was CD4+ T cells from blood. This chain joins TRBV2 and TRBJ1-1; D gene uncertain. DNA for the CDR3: TGTGCCAGCAGTGTAACGGGGTCGGGCACTGAAGCTTTCTTT. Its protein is CASSVTGSGTEAFF.